This T cell receptor (beta chain) is from a study of blood T cell repertoires in COVID-19. Study context: Material from acute and convalescent COVID-19 was sourced from the United States, Italy and Spain. The cDNA or gDNA used as material had been derived from T cells, B-cell-depleted T cells, or PBMCs.

Germline assignment: CDR1 SGDLS and CDR2 YYNGEE. Trimming removed 1 base from V and 3 bases from J; junction bases left unmatched: 3. The CDR3 is 14 amino acids. In the original analysis: From reference gene primer amplification, estimates of nucleated cell counts were derived. Profiled with immunoSEQ multiplex PCR; TCRdb holds only in-frame clones, not every one. Clone size and V and J calls were adopted from that table, with D and trimming inferred from the DNA. The sample has roughly 200,000 clones, approximately 87% seen once; the top ten hold 5.5% to 7.5%. The gene calls are TRBV9 and TRBJ1-2; 7 bases are shared with TRBD1. Sequencing was done on a sample of peripheral blood. The sequence derives from a man in his 60s who had recovered from COVID-19. The CDR3 reads CASSVKGAYYGYTF. CDR3 DNA: TGTGCCAGCAGCGTAAAGGGGGCTTACTATGGCTACACCTTC.